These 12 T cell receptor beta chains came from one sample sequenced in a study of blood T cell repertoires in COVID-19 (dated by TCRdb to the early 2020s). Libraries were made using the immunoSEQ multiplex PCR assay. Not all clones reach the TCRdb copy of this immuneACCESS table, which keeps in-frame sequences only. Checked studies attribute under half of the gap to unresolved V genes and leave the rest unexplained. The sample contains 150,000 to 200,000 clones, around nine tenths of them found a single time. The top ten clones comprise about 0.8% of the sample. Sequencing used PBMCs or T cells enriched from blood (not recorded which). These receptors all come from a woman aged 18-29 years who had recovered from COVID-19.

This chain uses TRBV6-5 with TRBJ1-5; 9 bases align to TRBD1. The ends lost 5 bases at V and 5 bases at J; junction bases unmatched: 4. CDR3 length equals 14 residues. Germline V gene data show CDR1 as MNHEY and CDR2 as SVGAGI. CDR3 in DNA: TGTGCCAGCAGTCCCCGACAGGGGGATCAGCCCCAGCATTTT. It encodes CASSPRQGDQPQHF.

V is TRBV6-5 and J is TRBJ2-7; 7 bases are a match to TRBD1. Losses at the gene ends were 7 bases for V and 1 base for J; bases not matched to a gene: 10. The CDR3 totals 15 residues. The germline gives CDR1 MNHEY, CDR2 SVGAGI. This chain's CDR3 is CASTSTGQKSYEQYF. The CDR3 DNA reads TGTGCCAGCACTTCGACGGGACAGAAGTCCTACGAGCAGTACTTC.

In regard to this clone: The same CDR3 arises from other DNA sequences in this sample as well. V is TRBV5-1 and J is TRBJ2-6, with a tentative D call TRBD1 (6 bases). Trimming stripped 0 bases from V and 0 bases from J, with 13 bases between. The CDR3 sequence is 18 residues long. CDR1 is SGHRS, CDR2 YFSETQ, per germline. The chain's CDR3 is CASSLVTGPSSGANVLTF. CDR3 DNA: TGCGCCAGCAGCTTGGTGACAGGACCCAGCTCTGGGGCCAACGTCCTGACTTTC.

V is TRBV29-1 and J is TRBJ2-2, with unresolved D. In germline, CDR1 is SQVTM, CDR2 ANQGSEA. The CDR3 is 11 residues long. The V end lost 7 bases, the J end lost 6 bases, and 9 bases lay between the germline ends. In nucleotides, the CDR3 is TGCAGCGCCCTGACTTCCGGGGAGCTGTTTTTT. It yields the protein CSALTSGELFF.

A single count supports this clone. This chain's CDR3 is CASSLGGTEYNEQFF. The CDR3 DNA is TGTGCCAGCAGCTTAGGGGGGACTGAGTACAATGAGCAGTTCTTC. V is TRBV13 and J is TRBJ2-1; possibly TRBD2 for D (6 bases). The CDR3 is 15 amino acids. Germline V gene sequence: CDR1 PRHDT, CDR2 FYEKMQ (reference sequence). Trimming removed 0 bases at V and 4 bases at J, with 10 bases between.

The chain's CDR3 is CAWLRDYTDTQYF. The CDR3 DNA reads TGTGCCTGGCTCCGGGACTACACAGATACGCAGTATTTT. The chain uses TRBV30 and TRBJ2-3, with 7 nucleotides matching TRBD2. The J segment lost 2 bases and the V segment lost 5 bases, leaving 4 bases of the junction unmatched. This CDR3 has 13 amino acids. Looked up from germline, CDR1 is GTSNPN and CDR2 is SVGIG (reference sequence).

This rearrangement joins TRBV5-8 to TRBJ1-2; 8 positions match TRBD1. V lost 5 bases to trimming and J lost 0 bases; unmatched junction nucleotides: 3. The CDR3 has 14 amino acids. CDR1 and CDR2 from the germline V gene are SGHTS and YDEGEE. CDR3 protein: CASRKGQANYGYTF. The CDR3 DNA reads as TGTGCCAGCAGGAAGGGACAGGCTAACTATGGCTACACCTTC.

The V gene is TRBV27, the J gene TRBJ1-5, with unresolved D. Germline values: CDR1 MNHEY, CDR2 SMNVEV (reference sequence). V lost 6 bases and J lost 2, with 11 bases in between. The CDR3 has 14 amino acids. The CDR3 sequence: CASRTNVGNQPQHF. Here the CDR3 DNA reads TGTGCCAGCAGAACAAATGTGGGCAATCAGCCCCAGCATTTT.

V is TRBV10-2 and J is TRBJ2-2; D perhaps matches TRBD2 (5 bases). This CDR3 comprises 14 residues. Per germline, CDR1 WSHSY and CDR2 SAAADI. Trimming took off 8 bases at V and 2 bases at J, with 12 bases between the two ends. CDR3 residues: CASGEPFNTGELFF. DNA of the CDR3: TGCGCCAGCGGGGAGCCCTTTAACACCGGGGAGCTGTTTTTT.

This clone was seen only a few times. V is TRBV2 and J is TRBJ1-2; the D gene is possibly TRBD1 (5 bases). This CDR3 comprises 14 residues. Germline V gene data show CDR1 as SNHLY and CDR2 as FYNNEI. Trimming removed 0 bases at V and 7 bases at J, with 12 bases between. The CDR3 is CASSEALRGSGYTF. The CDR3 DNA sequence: TGTGCCAGCAGTGAAGCGCTTCGGGGGTCTGGCTACACCTTC.

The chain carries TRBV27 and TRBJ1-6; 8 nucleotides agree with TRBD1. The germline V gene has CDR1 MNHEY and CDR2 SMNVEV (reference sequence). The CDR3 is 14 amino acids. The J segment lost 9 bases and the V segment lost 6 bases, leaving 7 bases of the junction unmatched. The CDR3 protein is CASRGTGRRSPLHF. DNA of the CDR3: TGTGCCAGCAGGGGGACAGGTCGGCGTTCACCCCTCCACTTT.

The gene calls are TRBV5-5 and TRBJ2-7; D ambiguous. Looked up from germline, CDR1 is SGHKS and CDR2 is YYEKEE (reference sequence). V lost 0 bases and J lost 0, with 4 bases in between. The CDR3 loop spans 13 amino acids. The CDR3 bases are TGTGCCAGCAGCTTGGCTAGCTCCTACGAGCAGTACTTC. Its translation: CASSLASSYEQYF.